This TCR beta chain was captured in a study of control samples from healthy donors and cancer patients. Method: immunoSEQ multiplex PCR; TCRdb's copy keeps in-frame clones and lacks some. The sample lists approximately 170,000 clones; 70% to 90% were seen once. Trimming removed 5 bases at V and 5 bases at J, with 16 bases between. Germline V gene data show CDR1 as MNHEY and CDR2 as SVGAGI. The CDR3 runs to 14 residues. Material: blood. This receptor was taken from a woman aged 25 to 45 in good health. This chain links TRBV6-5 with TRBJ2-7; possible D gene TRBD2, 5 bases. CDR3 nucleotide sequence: TGTGCCAGCAGTCCCTCAGGAGTGGAGGACGAGCAGTACTTC. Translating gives CASSPSGVEDEQYF.